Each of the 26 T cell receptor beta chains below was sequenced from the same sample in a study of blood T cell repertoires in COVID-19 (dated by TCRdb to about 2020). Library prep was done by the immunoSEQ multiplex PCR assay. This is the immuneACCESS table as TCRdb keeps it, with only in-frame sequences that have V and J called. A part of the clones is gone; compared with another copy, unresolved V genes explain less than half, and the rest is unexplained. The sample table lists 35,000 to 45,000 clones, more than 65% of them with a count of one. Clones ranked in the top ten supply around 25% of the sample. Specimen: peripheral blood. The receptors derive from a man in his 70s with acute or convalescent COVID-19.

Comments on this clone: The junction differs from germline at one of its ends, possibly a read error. The CDR3 nucleotides are TGTGCTAGCAGCTCAGGAACAGGGCACCAAGAGACCCAGTACTTC. Amino acid sequence: CASSSGTGHQETQYF. The chain recombines TRBV7-7 with TRBJ2-5; a possible D gene is TRBD1 (6 bases). The CDR3 consists of 15 residues. Germline CDR1 reads SSHAT; CDR2 reads FNYEAQ (reference sequence).

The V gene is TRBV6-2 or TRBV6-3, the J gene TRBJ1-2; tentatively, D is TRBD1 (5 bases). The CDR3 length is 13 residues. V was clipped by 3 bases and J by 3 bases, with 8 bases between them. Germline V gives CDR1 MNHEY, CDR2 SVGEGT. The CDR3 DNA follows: TGTGCCAGCAGTTATATAGGGGACTATGGCTACACCTTC. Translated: CASSYIGDYGYTF.

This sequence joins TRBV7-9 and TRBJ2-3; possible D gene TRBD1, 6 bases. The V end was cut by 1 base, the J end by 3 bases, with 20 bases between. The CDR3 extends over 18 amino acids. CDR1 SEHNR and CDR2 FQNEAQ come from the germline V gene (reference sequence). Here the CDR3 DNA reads TGTGCCAGCAGCTTAGTTCGGATTCTCACCAGGGGTACAGATACGCAGTATTTT. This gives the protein CASSLVRILTRGTDTQYF.

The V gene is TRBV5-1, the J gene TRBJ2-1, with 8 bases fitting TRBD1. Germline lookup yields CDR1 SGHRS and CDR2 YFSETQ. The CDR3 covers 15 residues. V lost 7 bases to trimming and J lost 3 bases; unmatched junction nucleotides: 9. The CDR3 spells CASWGTGQFYNEQFF. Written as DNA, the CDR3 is TGCGCCAGCTGGGGGACAGGTCAGTTCTACAATGAGCAGTTCTTC.

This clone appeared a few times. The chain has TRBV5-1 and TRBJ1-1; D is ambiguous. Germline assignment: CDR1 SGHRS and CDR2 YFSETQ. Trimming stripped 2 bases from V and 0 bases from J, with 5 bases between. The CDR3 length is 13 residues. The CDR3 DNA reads TGCGCCAGCAGCTTCAGTATGAACACTGAAGCTTTCTTT. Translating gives CASSFSMNTEAFF.

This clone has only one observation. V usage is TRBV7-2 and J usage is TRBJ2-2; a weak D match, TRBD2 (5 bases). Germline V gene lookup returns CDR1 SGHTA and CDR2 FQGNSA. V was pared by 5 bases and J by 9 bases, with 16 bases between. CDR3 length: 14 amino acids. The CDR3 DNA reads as TGTGCCAGCAGCATCGGACCGGGGAAGAGGGAGCTGTTTTTT. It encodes CASSIGPGKRELFF.

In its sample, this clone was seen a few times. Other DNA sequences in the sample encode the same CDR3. The CDR3 nucleotides are TGTGCCAGCAGCTTAGCGGGCGGGGGCGAGCAGTACTTC. Translating it yields CASSLAGGGEQYF. This sequence joins TRBV7-8 and TRBJ2-7; 7 bases agree with TRBD2. CDR1 is SGHVS, CDR2 FQNEAQ, per germline. V shed 0 bases, J shed 6 bases, and the junction held 2 bases outside the gene matches. The CDR3 extends over 13 amino acids. Full variable domain (rest looked up from reference TRBV7-8 and TRBJ2-7): GAGVSQSPRYKVAKRGQDVALRCDPISGHVSLFWYQQALGQGPEFLTYFQNEAQLDKSGLPSDRFFAERPEGSVSTLKIQRTQQEDSAVYLCASSLAGGGEQYFGPGTRLTVT.

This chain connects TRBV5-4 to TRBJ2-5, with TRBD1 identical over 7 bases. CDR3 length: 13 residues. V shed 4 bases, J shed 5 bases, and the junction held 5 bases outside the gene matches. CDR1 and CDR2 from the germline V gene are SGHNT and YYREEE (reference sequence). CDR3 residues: CASSRQGDETQYF. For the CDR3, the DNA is TGTGCCAGCAGCCGCCAGGGGGATGAGACCCAGTACTTC.

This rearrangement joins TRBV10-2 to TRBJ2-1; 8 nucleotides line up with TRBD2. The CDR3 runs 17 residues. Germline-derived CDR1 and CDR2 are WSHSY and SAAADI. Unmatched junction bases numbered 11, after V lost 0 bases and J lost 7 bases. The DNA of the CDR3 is TGCGCCAGCAGTGAGTCGAATACGGGAGGGTGGGGAAATGAGCAGTTCTTC. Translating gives CASSESNTGGWGNEQFF.

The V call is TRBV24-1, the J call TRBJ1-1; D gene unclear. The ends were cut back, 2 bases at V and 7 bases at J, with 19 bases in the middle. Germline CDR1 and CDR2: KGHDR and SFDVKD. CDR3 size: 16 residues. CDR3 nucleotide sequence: TGTGCCACCAGTGATTCTGCAACGCGACCTGAGGGTGAAGCTTTCTTT. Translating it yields CATSDSATRPEGEAFF.

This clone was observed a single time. The CDR3 reads CASNRDTGELFF. In DNA form, the CDR3 reads TGTGCCAGTAACAGGGACACCGGGGAGCTGTTTTTT. The rearrangement joins TRBV6-6 to TRBJ2-2; tentative D call: TRBD1 (6 bases). V was pared by 9 bases and J by 3 bases, with 8 bases between. The CDR3 covers 12 residues. From germline, CDR1 is MNHNY and CDR2 SVGAGI (reference sequence).

The CDR3 region has the DNA TGTGCCAGCACCACTTGGGGGGGAGAGCAGTTCTTC. As protein: CASTTWGGEQFF. This chain connects TRBV12-3 or TRBV12-4 to TRBJ2-1; the match to TRBD2 covers 7 bases. The CDR3 totals 12 residues. V was clipped by 7 bases and J by 10 bases; unmatched bases: 7.

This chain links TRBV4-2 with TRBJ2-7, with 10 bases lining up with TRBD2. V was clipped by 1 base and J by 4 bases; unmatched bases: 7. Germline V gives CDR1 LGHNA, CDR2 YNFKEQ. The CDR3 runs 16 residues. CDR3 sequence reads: CASSQGASGSGYEQYF. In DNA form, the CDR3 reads TGTGCCAGCAGCCAAGGGGCTAGCGGGAGTGGTTACGAGCAGTACTTC.

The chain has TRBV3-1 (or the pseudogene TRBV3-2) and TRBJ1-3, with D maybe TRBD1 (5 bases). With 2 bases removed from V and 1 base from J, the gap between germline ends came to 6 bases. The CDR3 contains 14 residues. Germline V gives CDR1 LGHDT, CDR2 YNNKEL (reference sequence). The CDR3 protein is CASSQSGSGNTIYF. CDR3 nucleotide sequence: TGTGCCAGCAGCCAATCAGGGTCTGGAAACACCATATATTTT.

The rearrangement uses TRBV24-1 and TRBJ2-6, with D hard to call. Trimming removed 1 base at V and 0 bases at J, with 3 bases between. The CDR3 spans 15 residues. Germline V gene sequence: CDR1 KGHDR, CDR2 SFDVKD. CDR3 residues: CATSDFHSGANVLTF. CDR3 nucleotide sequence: TGTGCCACCAGTGATTTCCACTCTGGGGCCAACGTCCTGACTTTC.

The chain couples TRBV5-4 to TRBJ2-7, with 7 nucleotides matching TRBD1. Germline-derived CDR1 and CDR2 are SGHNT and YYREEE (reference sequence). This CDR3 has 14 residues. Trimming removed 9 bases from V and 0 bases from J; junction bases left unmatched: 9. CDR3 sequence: CATRPRQGSYEQYF. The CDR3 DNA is TGTGCCACTCGGCCCCGACAGGGCTCCTACGAGCAGTACTTC.

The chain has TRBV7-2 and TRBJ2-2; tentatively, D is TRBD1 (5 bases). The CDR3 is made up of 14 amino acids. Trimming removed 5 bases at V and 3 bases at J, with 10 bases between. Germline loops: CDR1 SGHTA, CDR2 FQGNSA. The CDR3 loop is CASSAQGYTGELFF. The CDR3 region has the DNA TGTGCCAGCAGCGCTCAGGGCTACACCGGGGAGCTGTTTTTT.

The CDR3 protein is CASSLGATGGQDEQYF. CDR3 nucleotide sequence: TGTGCCAGCAGCTTAGGGGCAACGGGGGGCCAGGACGAGCAGTACTTC. The rearrangement uses TRBV7-2 and TRBJ2-7; TRBD2 is a possible D gene (7 bases). CDR1 and CDR2 (germline): SGHTA, FQGNSA. Trimming cost V 1 base and J 5 bases, with 18 bases left between them. This CDR3 is 16 amino acids long.

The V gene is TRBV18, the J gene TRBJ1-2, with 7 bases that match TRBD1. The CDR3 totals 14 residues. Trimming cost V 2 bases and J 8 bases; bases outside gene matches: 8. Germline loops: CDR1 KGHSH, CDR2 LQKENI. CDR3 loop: CASSPGTAGWGYTF. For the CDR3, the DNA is TGTGCCAGCTCACCAGGGACAGCCGGCTGGGGCTACACCTTC.

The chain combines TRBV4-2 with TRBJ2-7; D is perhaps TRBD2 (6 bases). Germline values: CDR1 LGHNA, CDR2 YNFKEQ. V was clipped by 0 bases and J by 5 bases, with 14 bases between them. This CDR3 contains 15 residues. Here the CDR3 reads CASSQDNGRADEQYF. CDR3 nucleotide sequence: TGTGCCAGCAGCCAAGATAACGGGAGAGCAGACGAGCAGTACTTC.

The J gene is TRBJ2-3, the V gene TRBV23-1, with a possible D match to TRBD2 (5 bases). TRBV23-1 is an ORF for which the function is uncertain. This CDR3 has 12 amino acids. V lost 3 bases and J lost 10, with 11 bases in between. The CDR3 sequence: CASSHFAGAQYF. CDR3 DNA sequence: TGCGCCAGCAGTCATTTCGCGGGTGCGCAGTATTTT.

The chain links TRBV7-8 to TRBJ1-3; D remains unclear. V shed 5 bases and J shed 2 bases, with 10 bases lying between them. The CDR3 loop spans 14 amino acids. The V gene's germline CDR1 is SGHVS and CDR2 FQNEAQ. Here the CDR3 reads CASSVTKTGNTIYF. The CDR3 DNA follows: TGTGCCAGCAGCGTAACAAAGACTGGAAACACCATATATTTT.

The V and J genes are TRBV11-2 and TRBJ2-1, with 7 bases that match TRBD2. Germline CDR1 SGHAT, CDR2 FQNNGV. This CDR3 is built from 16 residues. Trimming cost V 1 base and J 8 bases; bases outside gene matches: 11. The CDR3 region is CASSLGGGTSGYEQFF. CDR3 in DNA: TGTGCCAGCAGCTTAGGGGGAGGGACCTCGGGGTATGAGCAGTTCTTC. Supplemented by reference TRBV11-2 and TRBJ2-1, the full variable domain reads EAGVAQSPRYKIIEKRQSVAFWCNPISGHATLYWYQQILGQGPKLLIQFQNNGVVDDSQLPKDRFSAERLKGVDSTLKIQPAKLEDSAVYLCASSLGGGTSGYEQFFGPGTRLTVL.

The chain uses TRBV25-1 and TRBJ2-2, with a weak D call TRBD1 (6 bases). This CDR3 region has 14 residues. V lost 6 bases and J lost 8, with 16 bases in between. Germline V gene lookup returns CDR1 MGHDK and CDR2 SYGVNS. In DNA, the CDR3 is TGTGCCAGCAGACGTGACAGGCCCTTGGGGGAGCTGTTTTTT. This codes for CASRRDRPLGELFF.

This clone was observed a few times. CDR3 in amino acids: CASGLRQGAFNEQFF. DNA of the CDR3: TGTGCTAGTGGTTTGAGACAGGGGGCGTTTAATGAGCAGTTCTTC. This chain links TRBV12-5 with TRBJ2-1; 10 bases are shared with TRBD1. The V gene end was trimmed by 2 bases and the J gene end by 7 bases; junction bases not matched to a gene: 5. The length of the CDR3 is 15 residues. Per germline, CDR1 LGHNT and CDR2 FRNRAP.

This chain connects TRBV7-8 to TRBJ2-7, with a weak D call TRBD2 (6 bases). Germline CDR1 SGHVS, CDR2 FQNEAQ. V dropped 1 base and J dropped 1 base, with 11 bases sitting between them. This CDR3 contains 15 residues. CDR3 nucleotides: TGTGCCAGCAGCTTAGGCGGCGGGACTTCCTACGAGCAGTACTTC. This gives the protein CASSLGGGTSYEQYF.